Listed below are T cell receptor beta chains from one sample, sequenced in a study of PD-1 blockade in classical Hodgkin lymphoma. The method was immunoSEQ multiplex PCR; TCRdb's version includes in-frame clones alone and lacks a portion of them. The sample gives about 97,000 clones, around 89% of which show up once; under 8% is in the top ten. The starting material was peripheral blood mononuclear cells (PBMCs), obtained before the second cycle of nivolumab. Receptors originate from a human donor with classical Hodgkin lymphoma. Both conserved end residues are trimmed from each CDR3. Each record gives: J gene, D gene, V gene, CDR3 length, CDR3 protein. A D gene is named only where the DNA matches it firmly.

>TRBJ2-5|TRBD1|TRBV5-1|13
ASSLGGQGRGTQY
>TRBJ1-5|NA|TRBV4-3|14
ASSQGPSYSNQPQH
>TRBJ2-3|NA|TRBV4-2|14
ASSQVSTGGTDTQY
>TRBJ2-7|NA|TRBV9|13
ASSVDGQGFCEQY
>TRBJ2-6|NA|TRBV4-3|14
ASSQEGAHGANVLT
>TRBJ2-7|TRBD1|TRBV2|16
ASIRVSFSGDSSYEQY
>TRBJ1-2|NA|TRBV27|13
ASRLAGQPLYGYT
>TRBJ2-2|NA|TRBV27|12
ASSFRRDTGELF
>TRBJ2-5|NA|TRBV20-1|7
SAGETQY
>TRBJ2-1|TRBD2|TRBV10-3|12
AIRTSGGHNEQF
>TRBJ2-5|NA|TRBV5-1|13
ASRNTRQTQETQY
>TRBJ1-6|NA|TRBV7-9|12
ASSRTEHNSPLH
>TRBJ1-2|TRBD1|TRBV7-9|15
ASSDPGQAQPSYGYT
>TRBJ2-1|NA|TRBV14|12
ASSQLVGSNEQF
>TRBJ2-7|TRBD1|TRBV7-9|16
ASSLALVGQGASTEQY
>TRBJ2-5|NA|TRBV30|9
AWAGMGTQY
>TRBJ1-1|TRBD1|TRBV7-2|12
ASSSSDRGREAF
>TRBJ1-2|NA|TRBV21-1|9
ASSFPHGYT
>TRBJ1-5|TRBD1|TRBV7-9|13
ASSPWTGVDQPQH
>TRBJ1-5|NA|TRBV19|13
ASRPLVGSNQPQH
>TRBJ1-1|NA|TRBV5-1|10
ASSHQGTEAF
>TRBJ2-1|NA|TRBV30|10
AWTLGGAEQF
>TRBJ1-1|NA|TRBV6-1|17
ASSEALLGTGRRYTEAF